This TCR beta chain was obtained from a study of T cells in Graves' hyperthyroidism and ophthalmopathy. Notes on the study in general: Ophthalmopathy got predicted by the model a median around six months before its onset. Also found in blood were most expanded thyroid clonotypes above 0.001.

The CDR3 spans 17 residues. Per the germline V gene, CDR1 is SGDLS and CDR2 is YYNGEE. Trimming cost V 3 bases and J 3 bases; bases outside gene matches: 10. Worth noting for this clonotype: Its specificity is unknown.

Amplification yielded TCR beta CDR3 regions, with RNA transcripts as the source. The primer set for the first-round RT-PCR of the TCR CDR3 was HTBI. TCRdb recomputed calls from the multiplex PCR reads with MiXCR, one row per CDR3 protein. Seen here are about 600,000 distinct CDR3 sequences, approximately 15% observed once, and the top ten hold around 7%. Ophthalmopathy in the patients scored at least 3 on Clinical Activity Score and at least 4 on NOSPECS grade, lasting under 3 months. Source material for PBMCs was 10 ml fresh peripheral blood. The receptor was derived from a woman between 18 and 29 years old with Graves' ophthalmopathy. Sequencing was done on a sample of blood. This sequence joins TRBV9 and TRBJ1-5; 9 bases match TRBD1. The CDR3 nucleotides are TGTGCCAGCAGCGCCCGGGACAGGGAGCGACTCAATCAGCCCCAGCATTTT. As protein: CASSARDRERLNQPQHF.